The entry below gives a single T cell receptor beta chain sequence along with its context. The antigen remains undetermined. MiXCR, run by TCRdb on the RACE reads, gives a single entry per CDR3 protein. The sample holds a few hundred thousand distinct CDR3 sequences, 7.5% to 8% seen once. The CDR3 runs 12 residues. Trimming pared 8 bases from V and 4 bases from J, leaving 10 bases between. Germline loops: CDR1 MGHDK, CDR2 SYGVNS. The time point is: pre-sensitization, week 0. Documented treatment: therapeutic diphenylcyclopropenone sensitization with weekly scalp DPC. These data are taken from a study of human T cells and chemical hapten exposure. Study-wide points: Against controls, expanded TCRs gave rise to significantly more large CDR3 similarity clusters.

V and J are TRBV25-1 and TRBJ2-3, with D perhaps matching TRBD2 (5 bases). The sequence came from a man aged 18 to 30 with alopecia areata. Some clones in this sample may be carry-over from other donors' samples. This specimen was whole blood, taken in connection with sensitization to the hapten diphenylcyclopropenone (DPC). CDR3 loop: CASPKEADTQYF. The CDR3 DNA follows: TGTGCCAGCCCGAAGGAGGCAGATACGCAGTATTTT.